This T cell receptor beta chain was sequenced in a study of cytomegalovirus exposure and HLA in healthy donors. 13 Jbeta primers and 60 Vbeta primers were used for the PCR. TCRdb's table, derived via immunoSEQ multiplex PCR, lists solely in-frame clones and lacks some. The data hold approximately 200,000 clones, with around three quarters observed a single time. This CDR3 has 16 residues. Trimming pared 3 bases from V and 6 bases from J, leaving 20 bases between. Germline values: CDR1 SNHLY, CDR2 FYNNEI. Sample: PBMCs. The clonotype was recovered from a man younger than 40 in good health and CMV-seronegative. This chain uses TRBV2 with TRBJ1-2; possibly TRBD1 for D (5 bases). The CDR3 DNA is TGTGCCAGCAGTGAGGGACTTAGGGCTGGGACGGATGGCTACACCTTC. This gives the protein CASSEGLRAGTDGYTF.